This entry lists 23 T cell receptor beta chains sequenced from one sample in a study of shared clonotypes between healthy human individuals. Sequencing used immunoSEQ multiplex PCR; TCRdb keeps in-frame clones, though not all of them. The repertoire holds approximately 2.5 million clones, with approximately 94% as singletons. Sequencing input: naive CD4+ T cells sorted from blood. Subset reported: CD45RA+ positively selected. These receptors originate from a man aged 18 to 30 in good health.

This clone has just a few counts. Relative to the germline gene, one junction end is altered; a read error may explain this. V and J are TRBV7-7 and TRBJ1-4; a possible D gene is TRBD1 (5 bases). Germline V gives CDR1 SSHAT, CDR2 FNYEAQ (reference sequence). The CDR3 spans 13 residues. The chain's CDR3 is CASSLGVNEKLFF. CDR3 coding DNA: TGTGCTAGCAGCTTAGGGGTGAATGAAAAACTGTTTTTT.

The V and J genes are TRBV6-1 and TRBJ1-1; D may be TRBD1 (5 bases). CDR1 and CDR2 (germline): MNHNS, SASEGT. Trimming left V 6 bases short and J 2 bases short, with 13 bases between. The CDR3 has 14 residues. The CDR3 DNA sequence: TGTGCCAGCAGCAAAGGGGTGGTAAACACTGAAGCTTTCTTT. Translated: CASSKGVVNTEAFF.

This clone has only a few counts. The genes are TRBV30 and TRBJ1-6, with 7 nucleotides matching TRBD1. This CDR3 region has 14 residues. In germline, CDR1 is GTSNPN, CDR2 SVGIG (reference sequence). V gave up 3 bases and J gave up 7 bases; unmatched junction bases: 6. CDR3 amino acids: CAWRWGDSNSPLHF. In nucleotides, the CDR3 is TGTGCCTGGAGATGGGGGGACAGCAATTCACCCCTCCACTTT.

The chain is built from TRBV18 and TRBJ2-5, with D unresolved. V lost 4 bases, J lost 2 bases, and 8 bases lay in between. This CDR3 spans 13 amino acids. Germline assignment: CDR1 KGHSH and CDR2 LQKENI. CDR3 DNA: TGTGCCAGCTCACTGTCCCGGCAAGAGACCCAGTACTTC. Its protein product is CASSLSRQETQYF. The full variable domain, completed using reference TRBV18 and TRBJ2-5, is NAGVMQNPRHLVRRRGQEARLRCSPMKGHSHVYWYRQLPEEGLKFMVYLQKENIIDESGMPKERFSAEFPKEGPSILRIQQVVRGDSAAYFCASSLSRQETQYFGPGTRLLVL.

The chain carries TRBV28 and TRBJ1-2; possible D gene TRBD1, 5 bases. Germline CDR1 reads MDHEN; CDR2 reads SYDVKM. The germline V and J ends were trimmed by 2 bases and 8 bases, with 18 bases remaining between them. The CDR3 sequence is 15 residues long. The CDR3 region is CASSLQGSPGLGYTF. CDR3 DNA sequence: TGTGCCAGCAGTTTACAGGGCTCCCCCGGCTTGGGCTACACCTTC.

This clone came up once. Additional DNA sequences in this sample encode the identical CDR3. The chain uses TRBV19 and TRBJ2-5, with TRBD1 matching over 11 bases. CDR1 is LNHDA, CDR2 SQIVND, per germline (reference sequence). This CDR3 is 13 amino acids long. J was trimmed by 2 bases and V by 9 bases; bases with no gene match: 2. The CDR3 here is CASGQGAQETQYF. Here the CDR3 DNA reads TGTGCCAGCGGACAGGGGGCACAAGAGACCCAGTACTTC.

V gene TRBV29-1 combines with J gene TRBJ2-1; no clear D. The germline CDR1 and CDR2 sequences are SQVTM and ANQGSEA. Trimming took 6 bases from V and 2 from J, leaving 5 bases between them. The CDR3 is 11 amino acids. CDR3 amino acids: CSVVTYNEQFF. DNA of the CDR3: TGCAGCGTGGTCACCTACAATGAGCAGTTCTTC.

The genes are TRBV30 and TRBJ1-5; possibly TRBD1 for D (5 bases). CDR1 and CDR2 from the germline V gene are GTSNPN and SVGIG (reference sequence). The CDR3 loop spans 13 amino acids. V was shortened by 4 bases and J by 4 bases, with 11 bases between the two germline ends. The CDR3 sequence is CAWTDEGNQPQHF. The CDR3 DNA reads as TGTGCCTGGACCGACGAGGGGAATCAGCCCCAGCATTTT.

The V call is TRBV25-1, the J call TRBJ1-6; 8 bases fit TRBD1. Germline CDR1 is MGHDK and CDR2 is SYGVNS. Trimming at V came to 2 bases and at J to 11 bases, leaving 8 bases not matched to a gene. This CDR3 is built from 15 residues. CDR3: CASSEARGLGPPLHF. The CDR3 DNA sequence: TGTGCCAGCAGTGAAGCCAGGGGGCTAGGCCCACCCCTCCACTTT.

CDR3 DNA: TGTGCCAGCAAGGAGGGCAATTCACCCCTCCACTTT. As protein: CASKEGNSPLHF. This chain uses TRBV25-1 with TRBJ1-6; unclear D gene. The V gene's germline CDR1 is MGHDK and CDR2 SYGVNS. Trimming pared 7 bases from V and 7 bases from J, leaving 8 bases between. This CDR3 is 12 amino acids long.

The chain combines TRBV28 with TRBJ1-5, with D possibly TRBD1 on 5 matching bases. V was pared by 4 bases and J by 5 bases, with 18 bases between. CDR1 and CDR2 from the germline V gene are MDHEN and SYDVKM. CDR3 size: 16 residues. The DNA of the CDR3 is TGTGCCAGCAGTTCCAGGACACGGGGAGGTCATCAGCCCCAGCATTTT. This sequence encodes CASSSRTRGGHQPQHF.

The chain joins TRBV5-1 to TRBJ1-1; the match to TRBD1 covers 10 bases. The CDR3 totals 16 residues. Per germline, CDR1 SGHRS and CDR2 YFSETQ. V trimming: 4 bases; J trimming: 4 bases; junction bases outside the gene matches: 10. The CDR3 region is CASSPGTGVGVTEAFF. CDR3 nucleotide sequence: TGCGCCAGCAGCCCCGGGACAGGGGTGGGGGTCACTGAAGCTTTCTTT.

This clone appeared a few times. This specimen includes other DNA sequences encoding the same CDR3. The chain uses TRBV2 and TRBJ1-5; weak D call: TRBD1 (6 bases). Germline V gene sequence: CDR1 SNHLY, CDR2 FYNNEI. Trimming left V 6 bases short and J 2 bases short, with 14 bases between. CDR3 length: 15 residues. DNA of the CDR3: TGTGCCAGCAGCGGTCAGGGGCGCGGCAATCAGCCCCAGCATTTT. It specifies CASSGQGRGNQPQHF.

This chain connects TRBV2 to TRBJ1-4; D is uncertain. The CDR3 spans 13 residues. CDR1 and CDR2 (germline): SNHLY, FYNNEI. V dropped 7 bases and J dropped 5 bases, with 11 bases sitting between them. The CDR3 sequence: CASIEEINEKLFF. The CDR3 DNA reads as TGTGCCAGCATCGAGGAAATCAATGAAAAACTGTTTTTT.

The CDR3 DNA sequence: TGTGCCTGGAGTGCTGGAGGGCGGCCTAACTATGGCTACACCTTC. It yields the protein CAWSAGGRPNYGYTF. The chain has TRBV30 and TRBJ1-2; D not certain. The CDR3 has 15 residues. Germline V gene sequence: CDR1 GTSNPN, CDR2 SVGIG (reference sequence). V was clipped by 1 base and J by 0 bases, with 12 bases between them.

V gene TRBV7-3 combines with J gene TRBJ2-4, with 9 bases aligning to TRBD1. With V trimmed by 5 bases and J by 0 bases, 8 bases remained unmatched. This CDR3 is 17 amino acids long. Germline CDR1 reads SGHTA; CDR2 reads FQGTGA. The CDR3 here is CASSDRDRVLAKNIQYF. The CDR3 region has the DNA TGTGCCAGCAGCGACCGGGACAGGGTTCTAGCCAAAAACATTCAGTACTTC. Full variable domain (remainder filled in from reference TRBV7-3 and TRBJ2-4): GAGVSQTPSNKVTEKGKYVELRCDPISGHTALYWYRQSLGQGPEFLIYFQGTGAADDSGLPNDRFFAVRPEGSVSTLKIQRTERGDSAVYLCASSDRDRVLAKNIQYFGAGTRLSVL.

The chain combines TRBV10-3 with TRBJ2-2, with 10 bases aligning to TRBD1. Germline lookup yields CDR1 ENHRY and CDR2 SYGVKD. This CDR3 comprises 15 residues. The trim removed 7 bases at V and 6 bases at J, leaving 8 bases unmatched. Written as DNA, the CDR3 is TGTGCCATCACCCCCCGGGACAGGGGTGCCGGGGAGCTGTTTTTT. It yields the protein CAITPRDRGAGELFF.

This clone came up a few times. The V and J genes are TRBV5-8 and TRBJ2-1, with TRBD1 identical over 7 bases. CDR1 is SGHTS and CDR2 is YDEGEE in the germline V gene. After removal of 6 bases from V and 3 bases from J, the junction contained 9 bases not matched to a gene. The CDR3 is made up of 15 amino acids. This CDR3 reads CASTKQGYYYNEQFF. CDR3 in DNA: TGTGCCAGCACTAAACAGGGGTATTACTACAATGAGCAGTTCTTC.

As to this clone: Other DNA sequences within the sample encode an identical CDR3. The genes are TRBV30 and TRBJ2-5, with a weak D call TRBD2 (6 bases). The V gene lost 3 bases and the J gene lost 2 bases, with 10 bases spanning the gap. CDR3 length: 13 amino acids. The germline V gene encodes CDR1 GTSNPN and CDR2 SVGIG (reference sequence). CDR3 region: CAWSLGLQETQYF. DNA of the CDR3: TGTGCCTGGAGCCTCGGACTACAAGAGACCCAGTACTTC.

This chain joins TRBV5-1 and TRBJ1-1; D is undetermined. V lost 1 base and J lost 1, with 8 bases in between. The CDR3 runs 14 residues. Germline assignment: CDR1 SGHRS and CDR2 YFSETQ. As DNA, the CDR3 is TGCGCCAGCAGCTTGAGTTATCAGAACACTGAAGCTTTCTTT. As protein: CASSLSYQNTEAFF.

The chain links TRBV6-1 to TRBJ2-7, with TRBD2 matching over 13 bases. After removal of 4 bases from V and 6 bases from J, the junction contained 6 bases not matched to a gene. Germline CDR1 reads MNHNS; CDR2 reads SASEGT. The CDR3 sequence is 15 residues long. This CDR3 is CASSGLLAGGPEQYF. CDR3 DNA: TGTGCCAGCAGTGGGTTACTAGCGGGAGGGCCCGAGCAGTACTTC.

This rearrangement joins TRBV6-4 to TRBJ2-1; D is unclear. This CDR3 contains 11 residues. Trimming removed 2 bases from V and 10 bases from J, with 6 bases in between. The germline gives CDR1 MRHNA, CDR2 SNTAGT. CDR3 amino acids: CASSDGAEQFF. CDR3 bases: TGTGCCAGCAGTGACGGTGCGGAGCAGTTCTTC.

Worth noting for this clone: Other DNA sequences in the sample encode the same CDR3. The CDR3 here is CASSPGNTIYF. The CDR3 DNA reads as TGTGCCAGCAGCCCTGGAAACACCATATATTTT. V is TRBV7-9 and J is TRBJ1-3; D call uncertain. Germline V gene data show CDR1 as SEHNR and CDR2 as FQNEAQ (reference sequence). The CDR3 consists of 11 residues. V gave up 5 bases and J gave up 2 bases, with 1 base separating them.